Listed below are T cell receptor beta chains from one sample, sequenced in a study of siplizumab effects on memory and regulatory T cells. This table comes from immunoSEQ multiplex PCR, and its TCRdb copy is limited to in-frame clones, with some not included. The table lists approximately 100,000 clones, around 95% of them singletons. The sequenced material came from Tregs sorted from blood. These receptors were taken from a human donor in good health. CDR3s include the opening cysteine and the closing phenylalanine or tryptophan. D genes are given only for firm matches. The listing skips clone size in some rows; elsewhere it reads once, few, many or a size class.

-	TRBJ2-7	TRBV5-4	-	CASSFGLDIRYEQYF	TGTGCCAGCAGCTTTGGGCTGGACATTCGCTACGAGCAGTACTTC
-	TRBJ1-1	TRBV30	-	CAWRINTEAFF	TGTGCCTGGAGGATAAACACTGAAGCTTTCTTT
-	TRBJ2-1	TRBV2	TRBD2	CASTGASGTYNEQFF	TGTGCCAGCACCGGTGCTAGCGGAACCTACAATGAGCAGTTCTTC
-	TRBJ2-1	TRBV6-1	-	CAILRDTSSTEQFF	TGTGCCATTCTGCGAGATACTAGCTCCACTGAGCAGTTCTTC
-	TRBJ2-6	TRBV7-2	-	CASSLFPPGTGANVLTF	TGTGCCAGCAGCTTATTTCCCCCGGGTACCGGGGCCAACGTCCTGACTTTC
-	TRBJ2-1	TRBV19	-	CASSIGGFAYNEQFF	TGTGCCAGTAGTATTGGAGGGTTCGCCTACAATGAGCAGTTCTTC
-	TRBJ1-1	TRBV19	TRBD1	CASIMSGTGGNTEAFF	TGTGCCAGTATCATGTCGGGGACAGGGGGAAACACTGAAGCTTTCTTT
once	TRBJ2-1	TRBV19	TRBD2	CASSRGGNSGRGYNEQFF	TGTGCCAGTAGCCGCGGGGGTAATAGCGGGAGAGGATACAATGAGCAGTTCTTC
-	TRBJ2-7	TRBV9	TRBD2	CASSVASGGQVFQYF	TGTGCCAGCAGCGTAGCGTCGGGAGGCCAAGTCTTTCAGTACTTC
-	TRBJ2-5	TRBV29-1	-	CSADPAETQYF	TGCAGCGCGGACCCAGCAGAGACCCAGTACTTC
-	TRBJ2-7	TRBV10-3	TRBD1	CATKGQGENGQYF	TGTGCCACCAAGGGACAGGGGGAGAATGGGCAGTACTTC
-	TRBJ2-5	TRBV19	-	CASSIDSRGQETQYF	TGTGCCAGTAGTATAGATTCTCGGGGGCAAGAGACCCAGTACTTC
-	TRBJ1-5	TRBV7-2	TRBD1	CASSKDRGNQPQHF	TGTGCCAGCAGCAAGGACAGGGGCAATCAGCCCCAGCATTTT
many	TRBJ2-7	TRBV19	TRBD1	CASSPGTGRYEQYF	TGTGCCAGTAGCCCCGGGACAGGCCGCTACGAGCAGTACTTC
-	TRBJ1-5	TRBV19	-	CASSKKGSGAGASNQPQHF	TGTGCCAGTAGTAAGAAAGGATCTGGGGCGGGGGCTAGCAATCAGCCCCAGCATTTT
-	TRBJ1-2	TRBV18	-	CASSPDISGYTF	TGTGCCAGCTCACCAGATATCTCCGGCTACACCTTC
-	TRBJ1-2	TRBV9	TRBD1	CASSAKSGDRGGYTF	TGTGCCAGCAGCGCAAAATCCGGGGACAGGGGCGGCTACACCTTC
-	TRBJ2-7	TRBV11-1	TRBD2	CASSGSGLGHEQYF	TGTGCCAGCAGCGGTAGCGGGTTGGGACACGAGCAGTACTTC
-	TRBJ1-1	TRBV9	TRBD1	CASSVWGKPGQGTSNTEAFF	TGTGCCAGCAGCGTATGGGGAAAACCGGGACAGGGGACATCGAACACTGAAGCTTTCTTT
-	TRBJ1-2	TRBV4-1	-	CASSQGGGGVYGYTF	TGCGCCAGCAGCCAAGGGGGTGGGGGCGTCTATGGCTACACCTTC
-	TRBJ2-7	TRBV4-1	-	CASSGGTKSLREQYF	TGCGCCAGCAGCGGAGGAACCAAGTCCCTCCGGGAGCAGTACTTC
-	TRBJ2-3	TRBV5-8	TRBD2	CASSWGLAGGGTQYF	TGTGCCAGCAGCTGGGGACTAGCGGGAGGCGGTACGCAGTATTTT
-	TRBJ2-7	TRBV18	TRBD1	CASSPQQDRVNEQYF	TGTGCCAGCTCACCACAACAGGACAGGGTCAACGAGCAGTACTTC
once	TRBJ1-5	TRBV19	-	CASSIVWGRSNQPQHF	TGTGCCAGTAGTATCGTCTGGGGAAGGAGCAATCAGCCCCAGCATTTT
-	TRBJ1-1	TRBV15	-	CATSKNPNTEAFF	TGTGCCACCAGCAAGAATCCAAACACTGAAGCTTTCTTT
-	TRBJ2-7	TRBV6-6	TRBD1	CASSIDRDGEQYF	TGTGCCAGCAGTATTGACAGGGATGGCGAGCAGTACTTC
-	TRBJ2-3	TRBV7-9	-	CASSLGLRGGTDTQYF	TGTGCCAGCAGCTTAGGATTGAGGGGGGGCACAGATACGCAGTATTTT
-	TRBJ2-3	TRBV30	-	CAFDGAAGLQYF	TGTGCCTTCGACGGCGCGGCGGGCCTTCAGTATTTT
-	TRBJ1-2	TRBV30	-	CAWKIVNYGYTF	TGTGCCTGGAAGATAGTAAACTATGGCTACACCTTC
-	TRBJ2-7	TRBV18	-	CASSLKTPTGEQYF	TGTGCCAGCTCACTTAAGACTCCCACGGGGGAGCAGTACTTC
-	TRBJ2-7	TRBV11-2	-	CASSSQDGPLRLYEQYF	TGTGCCAGCAGCTCTCAGGACGGACCTCTTAGGCTTTACGAGCAGTACTTC
few	TRBJ1-5	TRBV20-1	-	CSAGQPQHF	TGCAGTGCGGGCCAGCCCCAGCATTTT
once	TRBJ1-2	TRBV4-1	-	CASSQDVSGVFGYTF	TGCGCCAGCAGCCAAGACGTCTCCGGGGTATTTGGCTACACCTTC
few	TRBJ2-7	TRBV6-5	-	CASSRTRPGSYEQYF	TGTGCCAGCAGTCGTACCCGCCCGGGCTCCTACGAGCAGTACTTC
-	TRBJ1-2	TRBV4-1	TRBD1	CASSHDAGQGASRHGYTF	TGCGCCAGCAGCCACGACGCGGGACAGGGGGCAAGCAGGCATGGCTACACCTTC
medium-sized	TRBJ2-1	TRBV5-1	TRBD2	CASSFEWLAGVHEQFF	TGCGCCAGCAGCTTTGAGTGGCTAGCGGGAGTACATGAGCAGTTCTTC
-	TRBJ1-2	TRBV6-1	-	CASSVLVYGYTF	-
-	TRBJ2-3	TRBV29-1	-	CSVGGRWTDTQYF	TGCAGCGTTGGTGGGAGGTGGACAGATACGCAGTATTTT
-	TRBJ2-3	TRBV10-3	TRBD2	CASRAGGDTQYF	TGTGCCAGTAGAGCGGGAGGGGATACGCAGTATTTT
-	TRBJ1-2	TRBV19	-	CASRAGPGNMEDYTF	TGTGCCAGTAGGGCGGGACCGGGAAACATGGAGGACTACACCTTC
-	TRBJ1-1	TRBV30	-	CAWIQMGVWAFF	TGTGCCTGGATTCAAATGGGGGTGTGGGCTTTCTTT
-	TRBJ2-2	TRBV7-8	TRBD1	CASSLVLRQGSTGELFF	TGTGCCAGCAGCTTAGTGTTGAGACAGGGGTCAACCGGGGAGCTGTTTTTT
-	TRBJ1-5	TRBV28	TRBD1	CASSLWTGARGNQPQHF	TGTGCCAGCAGTTTATGGACAGGGGCGAGGGGCAATCAGCCCCAGCATTTT
once	TRBJ2-7	TRBV27	TRBD2	CASSSTGLAGYEQYF	TGTGCCAGCAGTTCGACGGGACTAGCGGGGTACGAGCAGTACTTC